The entry below gives a single TCR beta chain sequence along with its context. No antigen is known for it. CTLA-4 blockade using ipilimumab, together with focal radiation, was received by patients with chemo-refractory metastatic non-small-cell lung cancer. Produced via immunoSEQ multiplex PCR; TCRdb's table is partial and in-frame only. Among 50,000 to 60,000 clones listed, approximately 79% were seen once. The germline V gene encodes CDR1 MNHNS and CDR2 SASEGT. Trimming shortened V by 3 bases and J by 0 bases, and 11 bases separated the two germline ends. The CDR3 has 16 amino acids. These data come from a study of radiotherapy plus CTLA-4 blockade in lung cancer. Study as a whole: Objective responses occurred in around 18% of patients; around 30% had disease control.

Whole-study results and caveats: The authors reported that early blood T cell clone dynamics, with interferon-beta, best predicted response.

This specimen was peripheral blood, taken from a patient treated with radiotherapy plus ipilimumab. The chain links TRBV6-1 to TRBJ2-2; a possible D gene is TRBD1 (5 bases). The receptor comes from a human donor with non-small cell lung cancer who had a complete response to radiotherapy plus ipilimumab. This chain's CDR3 is CASSDRVRANTGELFF. As DNA, the CDR3 is TGTGCCAGCAGTGACAGGGTCAGGGCGAACACCGGGGAGCTGTTTTTT.